One and the same sample provided the 15 T cell receptor beta chains below, sequenced in a study of shared clonotypes between healthy human individuals. Method: immunoSEQ multiplex PCR; TCRdb's copy keeps in-frame clones and lacks some. This table has approximately 2,300,000 clones, approximately 90% appearing once. Sequenced sample: naive CD4+ T cells from PBMCs. Subset noted: CD45RA+ positively selected. All receptors derive from a man between 18 and 35 years old in good health. Some clones in this sample may be carry-over from other donors' samples.

The V call is TRBV11-2, the J call TRBJ2-7; possible D gene TRBD1, 5 bases. Germline V gene lookup returns CDR1 SGHAT and CDR2 FQNNGV. The V end lost 7 bases, the J end lost 0 bases, and 19 bases lay between the germline ends. The CDR3 contains 16 residues. The CDR3 bases are TGTGCCAGCAAGGAATGGTCCGGCAGGGACTCCTACGAGCAGTACTTC. Translation: CASKEWSGRDSYEQYF.

This clone was seen only once. V and J are TRBV28 and TRBJ1-4, with D possibly TRBD1 on 6 matching bases. CDR1 MDHEN and CDR2 SYDVKM come from the germline V gene. This CDR3 comprises 12 residues. V was pared by 6 bases and J by 8 bases, with 10 bases between. CDR3 sequence reads: CASRTTGEKLFF. The CDR3, as DNA: TGTGCCAGCAGGACAACAGGGGAAAAACTGTTTTTT.

The chain carries TRBV30 and TRBJ2-7, with a possible D match to TRBD2 (5 bases). Per germline, CDR1 GTSNPN and CDR2 SVGIG (reference sequence). CDR3 length: 12 amino acids. V shed 1 base and J shed 4 bases, with 8 bases lying between them. The CDR3 sequence is CAWSGSEYEQYF. The CDR3 DNA is TGTGCCTGGAGTGGTAGCGAATACGAGCAGTACTTC. Combining the CDR3 with reference TRBV30 and TRBJ2-7 gives the whole variable domain SQTIHQWPATLVQPVGSPLSLECTVEGTSNPNLYWYRQAAGRGLQLLFYSVGIGQISSEVPQNLSASRPQDRQFILSSKKLLLSDSGFYLCAWSGSEYEQYFGPGTRLTVT.

This chain links TRBV9 with TRBJ2-1, with 8 positions matching TRBD1. The CDR3 has 16 amino acids. Trimming at V came to 0 bases and at J to 1 base, leaving 3 bases not matched to a gene. The germline V gene encodes CDR1 SGDLS and CDR2 YYNGEE. The CDR3 bases are TGTGCCAGCAGCGTAGTTGGACAGGGATCCTACAATGAGCAGTTCTTC. Its translation: CASSVVGQGSYNEQFF.

The chain is built from TRBV5-1 and TRBJ2-7; the match to TRBD1 covers 8 bases. This CDR3 has 14 residues. The ends lost 5 bases at V and 1 base at J; junction bases unmatched: 5. In germline, CDR1 is SGHRS, CDR2 YFSETQ. The CDR3 protein is CASSRQGSSYEQYF. CDR3 nucleotide sequence: TGCGCCAGCAGTAGACAGGGGTCATCCTACGAGCAGTACTTC.

The chain employs TRBV15 and TRBJ2-2; TRBD1 aligns across 7 bases. Germline assignment: CDR1 LNHNV and CDR2 YYDKDF (reference sequence). This CDR3 spans 16 amino acids. The J segment lost 4 bases and the V segment lost 3 bases, leaving 8 bases of the junction unmatched. Written as DNA, the CDR3 is TGTGCCACCAGCAGCCCGTTGAACAGGGGCACCGGGGAGCTGTTTTTT. The encoded protein is CATSSPLNRGTGELFF. The full variable domain, rest sourced from reference TRBV15 and TRBJ2-2, is DAMVIQNPRYQVTQFGKPVTLSCSQTLNHNVMYWYQQKSSQAPKLLFHYYDKDFNNEADTPDNFQSRRPNTSFCFLDIRSPGLGDTAMYLCATSSPLNRGTGELFFGEGSRLTVL.

The rearrangement uses TRBV4-2 and TRBJ1-5; the match to TRBD1 covers 9 bases. CDR3 length equals 18 residues. The ends lost 0 bases at V and 6 bases at J; junction bases unmatched: 12. The germline CDR1 and CDR2 sequences are LGHNA and YNFKEQ. CDR3 nucleotides: TGTGCCAGCAGCCAAGAGTATTTGAGGACAGGGGCGCCTCAGCCCCAGCATTTT. This gives the protein CASSQEYLRTGAPQPQHF.

The CDR3: CASSEAQAGEQPQHF. For the CDR3, the DNA is TGTGCCAGCAGTGAAGCGCAGGCAGGGGAACAGCCCCAGCATTTT. The chain joins TRBV6-1 to TRBJ1-5; D is possibly TRBD1 (6 bases). Per the germline V gene, CDR1 is MNHNS and CDR2 is SASEGT. This CDR3 region has 15 residues. V was pared by 0 bases and J by 7 bases, with 13 bases between.

The chain carries TRBV2 and TRBJ1-2; the D is unclear. Per the germline V gene, CDR1 is SNHLY and CDR2 is FYNNEI. CDR3 length: 13 residues. V lost 2 bases and J 3 bases, leaving 7 bases between the germline ends. The CDR3 DNA reads TGTGCCAGCAGTGAACGGGCTTACTATGGCTACACCTTC. This codes for CASSERAYYGYTF.

V is TRBV11-2 and J is TRBJ2-3; no definite D call. V lost 1 base to trimming and J lost 6 bases, with 8 bases between them. The CDR3 is 13 amino acids. The V gene's germline CDR1 is SGHAT and CDR2 FQNNGV. The CDR3, as DNA: TGTGCCAGCAGCTTAGTCGGGCTGGATACGCAGTATTTT. Its translation is CASSLVGLDTQYF.

A few counts support this clone. The same CDR3 can be traced to other DNA sequences in this sample. The chain links TRBV7-3 to TRBJ2-1; D is possibly TRBD2 (5 bases). This CDR3 comprises 15 residues. Between the trimmed V and J ends, which lost 2 bases and 0 bases, there was a span of 8 bases. Germline V gives CDR1 SGHTA, CDR2 FQGTGA. The CDR3 loop reads CASSLAGSSYNEQFF. The CDR3 bases are TGTGCCAGCAGCTTAGCGGGCAGCTCCTACAATGAGCAGTTCTTC.

V is TRBV28 and J is TRBJ1-4; a weak D match, TRBD1 (6 bases). The CDR3 sequence is 15 residues long. Germline V gives CDR1 MDHEN, CDR2 SYDVKM. V was shortened by 0 bases and J by 4 bases, with 9 bases between the two germline ends. In DNA, the CDR3 is TGTGCCAGCAGTTTATGGGTAGGGGGTAATGAAAAACTGTTTTTT. Its translation is CASSLWVGGNEKLFF.

The V gene is TRBV6-1, the J gene TRBJ1-4; 7 bases match TRBD1. The length of the CDR3 is 14 residues. The junction had 8 bases not matched to a gene; V was cut back by 11 bases and J by 2 bases. Germline loops: CDR1 MNHNS, CDR2 SASEGT. CDR3 nucleotides: TGTGCCGGCCGACAGGGAGGGACTAATGAAAAACTGTTTTTT. Translating it yields CAGRQGGTNEKLFF.

On this clone: Other DNA sequences in the same sample also yield this CDR3. V usage is TRBV27 and J usage is TRBJ1-1; 7 bases are shared with TRBD1. CDR3 length: 14 amino acids. Germline loops: CDR1 MNHEY, CDR2 SMNVEV (reference sequence). Trimming removed 4 bases from V and 1 base from J; junction bases left unmatched: 3. CDR3: CASSSDRANTEAFF. CDR3 coding DNA: TGTGCCAGCAGTTCTGACAGGGCGAACACTGAAGCTTTCTTT.

This chain links TRBV7-9 with TRBJ1-3; D not certain. Trimming cost V 7 bases and J 2 bases, with 12 bases left between them. Germline assignment: CDR1 SEHNR and CDR2 FQNEAQ (reference sequence). The length of the CDR3 is 14 residues. The CDR3 region is CASTPRVTGNTIYF. CDR3 bases: TGTGCCAGCACCCCGCGGGTTACTGGAAACACCATATATTTT.